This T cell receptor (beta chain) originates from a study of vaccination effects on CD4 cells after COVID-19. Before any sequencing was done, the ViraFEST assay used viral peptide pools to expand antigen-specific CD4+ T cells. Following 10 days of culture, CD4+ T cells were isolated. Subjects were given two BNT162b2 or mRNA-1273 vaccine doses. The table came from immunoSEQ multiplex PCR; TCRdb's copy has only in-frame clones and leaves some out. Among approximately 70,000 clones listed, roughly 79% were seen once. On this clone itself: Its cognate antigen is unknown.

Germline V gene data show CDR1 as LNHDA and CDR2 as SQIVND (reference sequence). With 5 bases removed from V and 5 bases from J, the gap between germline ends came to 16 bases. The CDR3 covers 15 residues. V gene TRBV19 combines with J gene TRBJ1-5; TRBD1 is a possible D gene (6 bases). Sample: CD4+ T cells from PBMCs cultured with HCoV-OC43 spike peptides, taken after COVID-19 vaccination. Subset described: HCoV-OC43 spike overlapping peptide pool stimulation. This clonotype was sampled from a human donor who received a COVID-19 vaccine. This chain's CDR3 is CASSPDRLSYQPQHF. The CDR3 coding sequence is TGTGCCAGTAGTCCAGACAGGCTTTCGTATCAGCCCCAGCATTTT.